The 17 T cell receptor beta chains given below trace back to one sample, sequenced in a study of T cell clonotyping in hematopoietic cell transplantation. Assay: immunoSEQ multiplex PCR; the TCRdb copy retains only in-frame clones and omits some. The top ten hold 0.85% of the sample, which has 35,000 to 45,000 clones, roughly 94% seen once. The sample taken for sequencing was peripheral blood mononuclear cells. Every receptor here comes from a woman aged 45-59 years in good health. Some clones in this sample may be carry-over from other donors' samples.

CDR3 residues: CAWSGGQGASGYTF. The DNA for the CDR3 is TGTGCCTGGAGTGGGGGACAGGGGGCGAGCGGCTACACCTTC. The V and J genes are TRBV30 and TRBJ1-2, with 12 bases aligning to TRBD1. The V and J ends lost 1 base and 8 bases, in that order; junction bases with no gene match: 5. Germline lookup yields CDR1 GTSNPN and CDR2 SVGIG (reference sequence). This CDR3 region has 14 residues. The variable domain in full, completed from reference TRBV30 and TRBJ1-2, reads SQTIHQWPATLVQPVGSPLSLECTVEGTSNPNLYWYRQAAGRGLQLLFYSVGIGQISSEVPQNLSASRPQDRQFILSSKKLLLSDSGFYLCAWSGGQGASGYTFGSGTRLTVV.

The chain uses TRBV2 and TRBJ1-3, with 8 bases fitting TRBD1. The J segment lost 0 bases and the V segment lost 6 bases, leaving 10 bases of the junction unmatched. The CDR3 contains 17 residues. In germline, CDR1 is SNHLY, CDR2 FYNNEI. CDR3 residues: CASSGTGSRFSGNTIYF. The CDR3 coding sequence is TGTGCCAGCAGCGGGACAGGATCTCGCTTCTCTGGAAACACCATATATTTT.

The genes are TRBV6-1 and TRBJ1-2, with D possibly TRBD1 on 5 matching bases. The germline V and J ends were trimmed by 0 bases and 8 bases, with 13 bases remaining between them. The CDR3 totals 14 residues. The germline CDR1 and CDR2 sequences are MNHNS and SASEGT. As DNA, the CDR3 is TGTGCCAGCAGTGAAGCCGGCCAGGGCGCCGGCTACACCTTC. This translates into CASSEAGQGAGYTF.

The chain employs TRBV5-6 and TRBJ2-2; TRBD1 is a possible D gene (6 bases). There are 14 residues in the CDR3. CDR1 is SGHDT and CDR2 is YYEEEE in the germline V gene. V lost 4 bases and J lost 6, with 13 bases in between. CDR3 protein: CASSGTTGPGELFF. The CDR3 DNA reads TGTGCCAGCAGCGGGACGACAGGTCCCGGGGAGCTGTTTTTT. Full variable domain (outside the CDR3, taken from reference TRBV5-6 and TRBJ2-2): DAGVTQSPTHLIKTRGQQVTLRCSPKSGHDTVSWYQQALGQGPQFIFQYYEEEERQRGNFPDRFSGHQFPNYSSELNVNALLLGDSALYLCASSGTTGPGELFFGEGSRLTVL.

This clone showed up just once. The V call is TRBV6-6, the J call TRBJ1-2; no clear D. Trimming took off 0 bases at V and 3 bases at J, with 14 bases between the two ends. There are 16 residues in the CDR3. Germline V gene lookup returns CDR1 MNHNY and CDR2 SVGAGI (reference sequence). The CDR3 DNA sequence: TGTGCCAGCAGTTACTCAGTGGGAGGGATCGACTATGGCTACACCTTC. Amino acid sequence: CASSYSVGGIDYGYTF.

The rearrangement joins TRBV28 to TRBJ2-7; 7 positions agree with TRBD1. CDR3 length: 14 residues. Trimming removed 4 bases from V and 6 bases from J; junction bases left unmatched: 9. From germline, CDR1 is MDHEN and CDR2 SYDVKM. In nucleotides, the CDR3 is TGTGCCAGCAGTTCCAACAGGGGCTTACGCGAGCAGTACTTC. This codes for CASSSNRGLREQYF.

A single count supports this clone. The chain has TRBV7-3 and TRBJ2-2, with D tentatively TRBD1 or TRBD2 (6 bases each). This CDR3 is built from 16 residues. CDR1 SGHTA and CDR2 FQGTGA come from the germline V gene. The germline V and J ends were trimmed by 1 base and 4 bases, with 13 bases remaining between them. This CDR3 reads CASSLNGGLVTGELFF. The CDR3 DNA sequence: TGTGCCAGCAGCTTAAATGGGGGGCTCGTCACCGGGGAGCTGTTTTTT.

This chain links TRBV6-5 with TRBJ2-7, with D uncertain. The CDR3 length is 15 residues. Germline CDR1 is MNHEY and CDR2 is SVGAGI. V was pared by 0 bases and J by 3 bases, with 12 bases between. The CDR3 DNA sequence: TGTGCCAGCAGTTACTCGATGGCCGTTAGCTACGAGCAGTACTTC. It encodes CASSYSMAVSYEQYF.

The J gene is TRBJ1-4, the V gene TRBV14; D is uncertain. V was pared by 2 bases and J by 8 bases, with 15 bases between. Germline V gene data show CDR1 as SGHDN and CDR2 as FVKESK. The CDR3 extends over 15 amino acids. Here the CDR3 DNA reads TGTGCCAGCAGCCAACGGTCCGCAGTTTACGAAAAACTGTTTTTT. Its protein is CASSQRSAVYEKLFF.

The CDR3 spells CASSPRGAGQPQHF. The CDR3 DNA reads as TGTGCCAGCAGCCCTAGGGGGGCGGGTCAGCCCCAGCATTTT. The chain carries TRBV7-2 and TRBJ1-5; a weak D match, TRBD1 (6 bases). The V and J ends lost 5 bases and 6 bases respectively, with 14 bases between them. This CDR3 has 14 amino acids. The germline V gene encodes CDR1 SGHTA and CDR2 FQGNSA.

This rearrangement joins TRBV5-1 to TRBJ2-7; D call uncertain. CDR1 is SGHRS and CDR2 is YFSETQ in the germline V gene. This CDR3 has 13 amino acids. V was cut by 0 bases and J by 2 bases, with 6 bases left in between. This chain's CDR3 is CASSLDSTYEQYF. The CDR3 DNA sequence: TGCGCCAGCAGCTTGGACTCAACCTACGAGCAGTACTTC.

The chain uses TRBV6-5 and TRBJ1-2, with unresolved D. This CDR3 has 14 residues. CDR1 is MNHEY and CDR2 is SVGAGI in the germline V gene. V lost 6 bases and J 1 base, leaving 12 bases between the germline ends. The chain's CDR3 is CASSTAGFNYGYTF. For the CDR3, the DNA is TGTGCCAGCAGCACAGCCGGATTTAACTATGGCTACACCTTC.

The rearrangement links TRBV7-2 to TRBJ1-2; maybe TRBD1 (5 bases). The CDR3 runs 12 residues. Germline V gene data show CDR1 as SGHTA and CDR2 as FQGNSA. Trimming took off 5 bases at V and 7 bases at J, with 11 bases between the two ends. The CDR3 here is CASSIQGPGYTF. The CDR3 nucleotides read TGTGCCAGCAGCATTCAGGGTCCTGGCTACACCTTC.

The rearrangement uses TRBV28 and TRBJ1-5, with 7 bases that match TRBD1. Germline-derived CDR1 and CDR2 are MDHEN and SYDVKM. The CDR3 is 14 residues long. V shed 6 bases and J 8 bases; nucleotides not matched to a gene: 10. CDR3 DNA: TGTGCCAGCAGACAGCGGACAGGCTACAAGCCCCAGCATTTT. Amino acids: CASRQRTGYKPQHF. Using reference TRBV28 and TRBJ1-5 for the parts outside the CDR3, the full variable domain is DVKVTQSSRYLVKRTGEKVFLECVQDMDHENMFWYRQDPGLGLRLIYFSYDVKMKEKGDIPEGYSVSREKKERFSLILESASTNQTSMYLCASRQRTGYKPQHFGDGTRLSIL.

This chain uses TRBV11-3 with TRBJ1-1; D is unclear. The germline CDR1 and CDR2 sequences are SGHNT and YENEEA. This CDR3 has 13 residues. V lost 3 bases and J lost 1, with 6 bases in between. DNA of the CDR3: TGTGCCAGCAGCTTGGGAAGGAACACTGAAGCTTTCTTT. This sequence encodes CASSLGRNTEAFF.

The CDR3 region is CASSSEQGDGYTF. The CDR3 DNA reads TGTGCCAGCAGCTCCGAACAGGGTGATGGCTACACCTTC. The chain links TRBV7-2 to TRBJ1-2; perhaps TRBD1 as D (6 bases). CDR3 length: 13 amino acids. Per germline, CDR1 SGHTA and CDR2 FQGNSA. With 4 bases removed from V and 6 bases from J, the gap between germline ends came to 12 bases.

The chain links TRBV4-2 to TRBJ1-5, with D possibly TRBD1 on 5 matching bases. V lost 1 base, J lost 5 bases, and 12 bases lay in between. The CDR3 runs to 15 residues. Germline assignment: CDR1 LGHNA and CDR2 YNFKEQ. CDR3 protein: CASSQGQGSDQPQHF. Written as DNA, the CDR3 is TGTGCCAGCAGCCAAGGTCAGGGATCAGATCAGCCCCAGCATTTT.